The 13 T cell receptor beta chains below all came from one sample that was sequenced in a study of blood T cell repertoires in COVID-19. Only in-frame clones appear in the TCRdb table, and some are missing; sequencing was by immunoSEQ multiplex PCR. The data contain over 100,000 clones, around 86% of them seen just once; the ten biggest clones take up about 8.4%. Sequencing used peripheral blood. Every receptor here comes from a woman in her fifties or sixties with active or convalescent COVID-19.

The chain joins TRBV9 to TRBJ1-1; 7 nucleotides match TRBD1. CDR3 length: 15 residues. The J segment lost 1 base and the V segment lost 5 bases, leaving 8 bases of the junction unmatched. The germline V gene encodes CDR1 SGDLS and CDR2 YYNGEE. CDR3 residues: CASRDLGQPNTEAFF. CDR3 sequence (DNA): TGTGCCAGCAGAGATCTGGGACAGCCGAACACTGAAGCTTTCTTT.

The chain couples TRBV7-2 to TRBJ2-3; the D is unclear. The ends were cut back, 5 bases at V and 3 bases at J, with 6 bases in the middle. Per germline, CDR1 SGHTA and CDR2 FQGNSA. This CDR3 spans 12 amino acids. In DNA form, the CDR3 reads TGTGCCAGCAGCCTCTATACAGATACGCAGTATTTT. Amino acids: CASSLYTDTQYF.

The chain couples TRBV4-3 to TRBJ2-7; 11 bases align to TRBD2. The CDR3 spans 15 residues. Germline lookup yields CDR1 LGHNA and CDR2 YSLEER. V lost 3 bases, J lost 4 bases, and 5 bases stayed unmatched. CDR3 sequence: CASSHSLAGEYEQYF. DNA for the CDR3: TGCGCCAGCAGCCATTCACTAGCGGGAGAATACGAGCAGTACTTC.

This clone appeared once. The CDR3 nucleotides read TGTGCCAGCACTACAGGACAGGGTCAGCAGTACGTC. This gives the protein CASTTGQGQQYV. The rearrangement links TRBV2 to TRBJ2-7, with TRBD1 identical over 8 bases. Trimming at V came to 7 bases and at J to 8 bases, leaving 7 bases not matched to a gene. The CDR3 is 12 residues long. In germline, CDR1 is SNHLY, CDR2 FYNNEI.

This chain links TRBV18 with TRBJ2-3, with D perhaps TRBD2 (6 bases). The CDR3 is 16 residues long. Looked up from germline, CDR1 is KGHSH and CDR2 is LQKENI. Trimming removed 5 bases at V and 4 bases at J, with 19 bases between. As DNA, the CDR3 is TGTGCCAGCTCAAATAGCGGTGGAGGTCGGGCAGATACGCAGTATTTT. Amino acids: CASSNSGGGRADTQYF.

V is TRBV23-1 and J is TRBJ1-2; D gene uncertain. TRBV23-1 carries the ORF label, with uncertain function. CDR3 size: 16 residues. The V end was cut by 4 bases, the J end by 4 bases, with 19 bases between. As DNA, the CDR3 is TGCGCCAGCAGTCCCTGCCGGCGAAAAGGGAGCTATGGCTACACCTTC. It is translated as CASSPCRRKGSYGYTF.

This clone was counted a single time. The chain is built from TRBV7-6 and TRBJ2-1; no reliable D call. Germline V gene data show CDR1 as SGHVS and CDR2 as FNYEAQ. V gave up 4 bases and J gave up 9 bases, with 10 bases separating them. This CDR3 is 12 amino acids long. This CDR3 is CASSSSSGEQFF. CDR3 DNA sequence: TGTGCCAGCAGCTCCTCGTCGGGTGAGCAGTTCTTC. Full variable domain (missing parts from reference TRBV7-6 and TRBJ2-1): GAGVSQSPRYKVTKRGQDVALRCDPISGHVSLYWYRQALGQGPEFLTYFNYEAQQDKSGLPNDRFSAERPEGSISTLTIQRTEQRDSAMYRCASSSSSGEQFFGPGTRLTVL.

This chain connects TRBV28 to TRBJ2-5, with TRBD1 as a possible D gene (8 bases). V shed 6 bases and J shed 4 bases, with 18 bases lying between them. Germline CDR1 reads MDHEN; CDR2 reads SYDVKM. The CDR3 length is 15 residues. The CDR3 loop reads CASSTRTGRGETQYF. For the CDR3, the DNA is TGTGCCAGCAGCACTCGGACAGGGAGGGGAGAGACCCAGTACTTC. The entire variable domain, with the rest obtained from reference TRBV28 and TRBJ2-5, is as follows: DVKVTQSSRYLVKRTGEKVFLECVQDMDHENMFWYRQDPGLGLRLIYFSYDVKMKEKGDIPEGYSVSREKKERFSLILESASTNQTSMYLCASSTRTGRGETQYFGPGTRLLVL.

This clone was found once. The chain is built from TRBV2 and TRBJ2-2; D unclear. CDR3 length equals 14 residues. Trimming took off 8 bases at V and 1 base at J, with 11 bases between the two ends. Germline CDR1 and CDR2: SNHLY and FYNNEI. CDR3 residues: CASVPLRNTGELFF. Written as DNA, the CDR3 is TGTGCCAGCGTCCCCCTCCGGAACACCGGGGAGCTGTTTTTT.

This chain connects TRBV12-3 or TRBV12-4 to TRBJ2-5; D perhaps matches TRBD1 (6 bases). Trimming cost V 1 base and J 5 bases, with 8 bases left between them. CDR3 size: 13 residues. CDR3 coding DNA: TGTGCCAGCAGTTTAGACACAGGGGAGACCCAGTACTTC. Protein sequence: CASSLDTGETQYF.

The chain has TRBV6-9 and TRBJ2-7; 8 bases fit TRBD1. With 5 bases clipped from V and 3 bases from J, the junction kept 6 bases outside the gene matches. Looked up from germline, CDR1 is MNHGY and CDR2 is SVAAGI. CDR3 length: 14 residues. As DNA, the CDR3 is TGTGCCAGCAGTCCGGGGACAGGAGACTACGAGCAGTACGTC. Its protein product is CASSPGTGDYEQYV.

V usage is TRBV11-2 and J usage is TRBJ2-1; D possibly corresponds to TRBD2 (6 bases). V lost 7 bases to trimming and J lost 0 bases, with 10 bases between them. The germline CDR1 and CDR2 sequences are SGHAT and FQNNGV. CDR3 size: 14 residues. CDR3 coding DNA: TGTGCCAGCACCGTAGCGGACTCCTACAATGAGCAGTTCTTC. Its protein product is CASTVADSYNEQFF.

This clone has more than one count but fewer than ten. The CDR3 region has the DNA TGTGCCAGCAGTGAAGCGTGGACAGGGGGTTCACCCCTCCACTTT. Translation: CASSEAWTGGSPLHF. J is TRBJ1-6 and V is TRBV6-1; 10 bases line up with TRBD1. Per germline, CDR1 MNHNS and CDR2 SASEGT. The ends lost 0 bases at V and 9 bases at J; junction bases unmatched: 2. The CDR3 has 15 amino acids.